This paragraph reports one T cell receptor (beta chain). This specimen belongs to a study of blood T cell repertoires in COVID-19. Study at large: Samples representing acute and convalescent COVID-19 were sourced from the United States, Italy and Spain. T cells, B-cell-depleted T cells, or PBMCs provided the cDNA or gDNA that served as material.

Germline CDR1 MNHNY, CDR2 SVGAGI (reference sequence). The CDR3 has 15 residues. V lost 0 bases and J 0 bases, leaving 9 bases between the germline ends. In the original workflow: It was from reference gene primer amplification that nucleated cell counts were estimated. Clones were sequenced by immunoSEQ multiplex PCR, and TCRdb holds only the in-frame ones, with some missing. V, J and clone size are taken as reported in that table, and D and trimming were inferred from the DNA itself. Among 31,000 or so clones listed, 75% to 90% were seen once. The sequencing sample was made of peripheral blood. This TCR came from a man at least 80 years old with acute or convalescent COVID-19. The chain carries TRBV6-6 and TRBJ2-7; the D gene is possibly TRBD2 (5 bases). Here the CDR3 reads CASSYSIGSSYEQYF. CDR3 bases: TGTGCCAGCAGTTACTCAATAGGGAGCTCCTACGAGCAGTACTTC.